The 23 T cell receptor beta chains listed next were all sequenced from one sample in a study of molecular identifiers for immune sequencing clone quantification. TCRdb itself ran the PCR reads through MiXCR, one entry per CDR3 protein. The sample lists tens of thousands of distinct CDR3 sequences; 15% to 20% were seen once. The material sequenced was naive CD8+ T cells from blood, with Jurkat cell RNA spiked in. Subset reported: FACS-sorted CD8+CD4-CCR7+CD45RA+ naive T cells. The origin of the receptors is a human donor in good health. Some libraries in this study had Jurkat cell RNA spiked in.

This clonotype showed up many times. The CDR3 sequence: CASSLMGNNQPQHF. DNA for the CDR3: TGTGCCAGCAGTTTAATGGGAAACAATCAGCCCCAGCATTTT. V and J are TRBV27 and TRBJ1-5; D call uncertain. This CDR3 has 14 residues. The germline V gene has CDR1 MNHEY and CDR2 SMNVEV (reference sequence). V was trimmed by 2 bases and J by 3 bases, leaving 8 bases between them.

Of note for this clonotype: A much larger clonotype is one base distant, so this may be a read error. The J gene is TRBJ1-1, the V gene TRBV28; no clear D. This CDR3 comprises 14 residues. With 6 bases removed from V and 3 bases from J, the gap between germline ends came to 14 bases. Per the germline V gene, CDR1 is MDHEN and CDR2 is SYDVKM. CDR3 loop: CASRFDVVDTEAFF. The CDR3, as DNA: TGTGCCAGCAGGTTTGACGTGGTGGACACTGAAGCTTTCTTT.

This clonotype was counted at least ten times. The rearrangement joins TRBV6-1 to TRBJ2-2; D ambiguous. The V end was cut by 3 bases, the J end by 0 bases, with 14 bases between. The CDR3 extends over 17 amino acids. Germline V gene sequence: CDR1 MNHNS, CDR2 SASEGT. The CDR3 sequence is CASSDQNTFANTGELFF. Here the CDR3 DNA reads TGTGCCAGCAGTGACCAAAACACCTTCGCGAACACCGGGGAGCTGTTTTTT.

This clonotype was detected ten times or more. V usage is TRBV6-5 and J usage is TRBJ2-7; 10 positions agree with TRBD2. Germline V gene data show CDR1 as MNHEY and CDR2 as SVGAGI. The V segment lost 5 bases and the J segment 0 bases; nucleotides outside the gene matches: 4. The CDR3 sequence is 15 residues long. The CDR3 sequence: CASSHGTSVSYEQYF. The CDR3, as DNA: TGTGCCAGCAGTCACGGGACTAGCGTCTCCTACGAGCAGTACTTC.

This clonotype occurred many times. This chain uses TRBV19 with TRBJ2-7; 7 bases are shared with TRBD1. With 1 base clipped from V and 2 bases from J, the junction kept 5 bases outside the gene matches. CDR1 LNHDA and CDR2 SQIVND come from the germline V gene (reference sequence). The CDR3 has 15 residues. DNA of the CDR3: TGTGCCAGTAGTATAGGAGCCCAGGGGGCCTACGAGCAGTACTTC. This gives the protein CASSIGAQGAYEQYF.

This clonotype was counted at least ten times. The chain is built from TRBV29-1 and TRBJ2-1; TRBD1 is a possible D gene (7 bases). With 8 bases removed from V and 7 bases from J, the gap between germline ends came to 21 bases. The CDR3 has 14 residues. From germline, CDR1 is SQVTM and CDR2 ANQGSEA. CDR3 loop: CSYQGVAEMNEQFF. CDR3 in DNA: TGCAGCTACCAGGGGGTAGCGGAAATGAATGAGCAGTTCTTC.

The table lists this clonotype with a few counts. A much more abundant neighbour one base away suggests this may be a read error. The missing conserved phenylalanine or tryptophan at the end of this CDR3 makes a read error likely. This sequence joins TRBV6-5 and TRBJ2-5, with 10 positions matching TRBD1. CDR1 and CDR2 (germline): MNHEY, SVGAGI. J gave up 9 bases and V 0 bases, and 13 bases lay outside the gene matches. The CDR3 runs to 17 residues. The CDR3 nucleotides read TGTGCCAGCAGTTACTCCCTGAGACAGGGGGCACCGGAGGCCCAGTACCTC. This translates into CASSYSLRQGAPEAQYL.

This clonotype was picked up many times. V is TRBV12-3 or TRBV12-4 and J is TRBJ2-7; D gene ambiguous. V gave up 7 bases and J gave up 5 bases, with 15 bases separating them. The CDR3 runs 13 residues. This CDR3 is CASNGHPGDEQYF. The CDR3 nucleotides are TGTGCCAGCAACGGCCATCCCGGCGACGAGCAGTACTTC.

This clonotype was recorded at least ten times. The chain links TRBV28 to TRBJ2-7, with 12 bases lining up with TRBD2. This CDR3 contains 14 residues. Germline V CDR1 and CDR2: MDHEN, SYDVKM. V lost 3 bases and J lost 3; bases outside the gene matches: 0. CDR3 DNA sequence: TGTGCCAGCAGTTTGACTAGCGGGGGCTACGAGCAGTACTTC. Its translation is CASSLTSGGYEQYF.

This clonotype was seen at least ten times. The DNA for the CDR3 is TGTGCCAGCAGTTACCCGACAGGGGGCCCGGTAGCGGGCGAGACCTACAATGAGCAGTTCTTC. Amino acids: CASSYPTGGPVAGETYNEQFF. The rearrangement uses TRBV28 and TRBJ2-1; 10 bases match TRBD1. V gave up 4 bases and J gave up 2 bases; unmatched junction bases: 20. Germline V gives CDR1 MDHEN, CDR2 SYDVKM. This CDR3 region has 21 residues.

The sample holds a few counts of this clonotype. A much more abundant neighbour one base away suggests this may be a read error. The rearrangement links TRBV6-5 to TRBJ2-7; the D is unclear. Deletions cut 2 bases from V and 6 bases from J, with 20 bases between. CDR1 and CDR2 (germline): MNHEY, SVGAGI. The CDR3 runs to 16 residues. The CDR3 DNA sequence: TGTGCCAGCAGTTACCCGAGCAGGTACCTGGTTGGCGAGCAGTACTTC. It translates to CASSYPSRYLVGEQYF.

This clonotype was seen ten or more times. The chain uses TRBV25-1 and TRBJ2-5; tentative D call: TRBD1 (5 bases). Between the trimmed V and J ends, which lost 7 bases and 4 bases, there was a span of 10 bases. The CDR3 is 12 residues long. From germline, CDR1 is MGHDK and CDR2 SYGVNS. As DNA, the CDR3 is TGTGCCAGCAAAGGGGCCGGAGAGACCCAGTACTTC. Translating gives CASKGAGETQYF.

On this clonotype: A much larger clone sits a single nucleotide away, making a read error possible. This chain uses TRBV20-1 with TRBJ2-2; maybe TRBD2 (5 bases). The CDR3 is 14 amino acids. Germline V gene lookup returns CDR1 DFQATT and CDR2 SNEGSKA (reference sequence). The CDR3 spells CSARDSSNTGEPFF. The CDR3 nucleotides read TGCAGTGCTAGAGATTCGTCGAACACCGGGGAGCCGTTTTTT.

This clonotype was detected a few times. V is TRBV24-1 and J is TRBJ2-1; the D gene could be TRBD1 or TRBD2 (5 bases each). Germline CDR1 and CDR2: KGHDR and SFDVKD. The CDR3 has 20 residues. The V and J ends lost 3 bases and 7 bases respectively, with 30 bases between them. Here the CDR3 DNA reads TGTGCCACCAGTGATGCAGGGATTTCGAGGCTAGAGGGACGTGTAAATGAGCAGTTCTTC. It encodes CATSDAGISRLEGRVNEQFF.

This clonotype showed up many times. The rearrangement joins TRBV12-3 or TRBV12-4 to TRBJ2-5; 7 positions agree with TRBD2. V shed 5 bases, J shed 4 bases, and the junction held 4 bases outside the gene matches. This CDR3 spans 13 amino acids. Written as DNA, the CDR3 is TGTGCCAGCAGTCTGGGGGGGGGAGAGACCCAGTACTTC. Its translation: CASSLGGGETQYF.

This clonotype occurred many times. The J gene is TRBJ2-7, the V gene TRBV25-1, with 7 bases fitting TRBD1. The CDR3 extends over 13 amino acids. Germline V CDR1 and CDR2: MGHDK, SYGVNS. With 8 bases clipped from V and 0 bases from J, the junction kept 4 bases outside the gene matches. The CDR3 DNA sequence: TGTGCCAGCGGTCGACAGGGCTCCTACGAGCAGTACTTC. It yields the protein CASGRQGSYEQYF.

The rearrangement uses TRBV7-3 and TRBJ2-1; tentative D call: TRBD2 (6 bases). CDR3 length: 16 amino acids. V lost 5 bases to trimming and J lost 0 bases, with 14 bases between them. Looked up from germline, CDR1 is SGHTA and CDR2 is FQGTGA. CDR3 amino acids: CASSPSGGLSYNEQFF. DNA of the CDR3: TGTGCCAGCAGCCCCTCAGGAGGGCTCTCCTACAATGAGCAGTTCTTC.

In this sample, this clonotype turned up once. The chain combines TRBV28 with TRBJ1-1; D gene uncertain. The V and J ends lost 2 bases and 1 base respectively, with 14 bases between them. The CDR3 extends over 16 amino acids. Germline-derived CDR1 and CDR2 are MDHEN and SYDVKM. Here the CDR3 DNA reads TGTGCCAGCAGTTTAGTGAGGGTACCTTCGAACACTGAAGCTTTCTTT. Its translation is CASSLVRVPSNTEAFF. The complete variable domain, with remaining parts taken from reference TRBV28 and TRBJ1-1, reads DVKVTQSSRYLVKRTGEKVFLECVQDMDHENMFWYRQDPGLGLRLIYFSYDVKMKEKGDIPEGYSVSREKKERFSLILESASTNQTSMYLCASSLVRVPSNTEAFFGQGTRLTVV.

This clonotype was counted many times. The chain couples TRBV12-5 to TRBJ2-7, with D unclear. This CDR3 comprises 14 residues. The V end was cut by 1 base, the J end by 2 bases, with 9 bases between. Germline V lookup: CDR1 LGHNT, CDR2 FRNRAP. This CDR3 is CASGLGQRPYEQYF. In DNA form, the CDR3 reads TGTGCTAGTGGTTTGGGCCAACGTCCCTACGAGCAGTACTTC.

This clonotype was recorded many times. The V call is TRBV29-1, the J call TRBJ2-1; 9 nucleotides agree with TRBD2. The ends lost 6 bases at V and 4 bases at J; junction bases unmatched: 4. This CDR3 has 13 amino acids. In germline, CDR1 is SQVTM, CDR2 ANQGSEA. CDR3 in DNA: TGCAGCGTACGACTAGCGGATTACAATGAGCAGTTCTTC. Its protein product is CSVRLADYNEQFF.

Regarding this clonotype: With a much larger clone just one base away, this may be a read error. The rearrangement links TRBV24-1 to TRBJ1-1; TRBD1 matches 7 bases. With V trimmed by 6 bases and J by 4 bases, 10 bases remained unmatched. This CDR3 contains 15 residues. The germline V gene encodes CDR1 KGHDR and CDR2 SFDVKD. CDR3 residues: CATSQTGPLGTEAFF. CDR3 bases: TGTGCCACCAGTCAGACAGGGCCCTTGGGCACTGAAGCTTTCTTT.

The J gene is TRBJ2-1, the V gene TRBV12-3 or TRBV12-4; no clear D gene. V was pared by 1 base and J by 9 bases, with 16 bases between. CDR3 length: 15 amino acids. The CDR3 nucleotides read TGTGCCAGCAGTTTAGAGGACCCCCGCGGCACTGAGCAGTTCTTC. Amino acid sequence: CASSLEDPRGTEQFF.

This clonotype was detected many times. The genes are TRBV19 and TRBJ1-5; 7 bases match TRBD1. J lost 3 bases, V lost 1 base, and 3 bases had no gene match. Per germline, CDR1 LNHDA and CDR2 SQIVND (reference sequence). CDR3 size: 15 residues. CDR3 sequence: CASSIGGGNNQPQHF. Here the CDR3 DNA reads TGTGCCAGTAGTATAGGAGGGGGCAACAATCAGCCCCAGCATTTT.